The following is a T cell receptor beta chain sequence with its context. What it binds is not known. The germline V gene encodes CDR1 KGHDR and CDR2 SFDVKD. This CDR3 contains 15 residues. V dropped 7 bases and J dropped 1; count of bases not matched to a gene: 7. This sample stems from a study of vaccination and CD4 T cells after COVID-19. Background on the study: Four females and six males made up the convalescents, two of whom were Hispanic. Stimuli were overlapping spike peptide pools of SARS-CoV-2 and three common cold coronaviruses (HCoV-NL63, HCoV-OC43, HCoV-229E).

The treatment: roughly ten-day PBMC culture with coronavirus spike peptide pools or control peptides (ViraFEST assay). With 10 ug/ml peptide pools and roughly 9.8 IU/ml IL-2, PBMCs were cultured at approximately 2 million per well. Cultured CD4+ T cell DNA underwent sequencing with the Oncomine TCR Beta short-read assay. TCRdb fed the PCR reads into MiXCR, producing one record per CDR3 protein. Here the sample spans around 15,000 distinct CDR3 sequences, roughly three fifths being singletons. Sample: CD4+ T cells from blood, cultured in vitro. V and J are TRBV24-1 and TRBJ2-3, with TRBD1 identical over 7 bases. The clonotype comes from a human donor who had recovered from COVID-19. For the CDR3, the DNA is TGTGCCACCAGCGGGACAGCGATGGGCACAGATACGCAGTATTTT. It encodes CATSGTAMGTDTQYF.